This TCR beta chain was recovered during a study of human T cells and chemical hapten exposure. Study background: Sensitization involved placing 2% DPC onto an approximately 2 cm by approximately 2 cm region of upper inner arm skin. DPC (0.01%) was patch tested on the upper back and read at 6 days. Study-wide results and caveats: Relative to controls, expanded TCRs formed significantly more large CDR3 similarity clusters.

Time point: pre-sensitization, week 0. The treatment was: therapeutic diphenylcyclopropenone sensitization with weekly scalp DPC. This clonotype was recorded only once. What it recognizes is unknown. A much larger clonotype is one base distant, so this may be a read error. As the library was built, unique molecular identifiers were attached to individual cDNA molecules. Via MiXCR, TCRdb re-called the RACE reads, giving one row per CDR3 protein. The sample records roughly 90,000 distinct CDR3 sequences, about 8.9% being singletons. The germline gives CDR1 LGHNA, CDR2 YNFKEQ. The CDR3 contains 15 residues. V dropped 0 bases and J dropped 6 bases, with 14 bases sitting between them.

This TCR came from a woman between 35 and 50 years old with alopecia areata. Some clones in this sample may be carry-over from other donors' samples. The starting material was whole blood, obtained in connection with sensitization to the hapten diphenylcyclopropenone (DPC). V and J are TRBV4-2 and TRBJ1-2, with D maybe TRBD1 (5 bases). The CDR3 DNA reads as TGTGCCAGCAGCCAAGATTTCGCCGGGACTCATGGCTACACCTTC. Translation: CASSQDFAGTHGYTF.